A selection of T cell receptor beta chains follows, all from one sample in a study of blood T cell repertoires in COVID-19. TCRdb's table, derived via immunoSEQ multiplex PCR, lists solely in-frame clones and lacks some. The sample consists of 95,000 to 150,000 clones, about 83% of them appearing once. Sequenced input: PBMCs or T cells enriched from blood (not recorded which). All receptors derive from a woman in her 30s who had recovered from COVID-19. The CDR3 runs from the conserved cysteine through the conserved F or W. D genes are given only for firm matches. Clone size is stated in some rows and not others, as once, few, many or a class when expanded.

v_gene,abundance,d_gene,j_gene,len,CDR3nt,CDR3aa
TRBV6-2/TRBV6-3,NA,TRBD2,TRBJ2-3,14,TGTGCCAGCAGTTACCAGCGGGAATTAGATACGCAGTATTTT,CASSYQRELDTQYF
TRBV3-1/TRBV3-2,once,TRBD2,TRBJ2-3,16,TGTGCCAGCAGCCAATCGGTAGCGGGAGGCACAGATACGCAGTATTTT,CASSQSVAGGTDTQYF
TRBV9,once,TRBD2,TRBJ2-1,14,TGTGCCAGCAGCGTACGGACTAGCCCCAATGAGCAGTTCTTC,CASSVRTSPNEQFF
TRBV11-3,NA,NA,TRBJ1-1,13,TGTGCCAGCAGCTTTGGGAGCGACACTGAAGCTTTCTTT,CASSFGSDTEAFF
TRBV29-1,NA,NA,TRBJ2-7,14,TGCAGCGTTGTCTACCCTCGGGGGTCCTACGAGCAGTACTTC,CSVVYPRGSYEQYF
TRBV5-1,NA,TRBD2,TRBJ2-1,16,TGCGCCAGCAGCTTGAACGCGGGAGGGCCGTTTAATGAGCAGTTCTTC,CASSLNAGGPFNEQFF
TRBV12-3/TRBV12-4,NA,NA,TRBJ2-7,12,TGTGCCAGCAGTCTCCGGGAAGATAAGCAGTACTTC,CASSLREDKQYF
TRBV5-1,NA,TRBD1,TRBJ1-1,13,TGCGCCAGCAGAGACAGGGACCAGAATGAAGCTTTCTTT,CASRDRDQNEAFF
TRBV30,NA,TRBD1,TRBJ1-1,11,TGTGCCTGGACTGACAGGGGTGGGTCTTTCTTT,CAWTDRGGSFF
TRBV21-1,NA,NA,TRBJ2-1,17,TGTGCCAGCAGCAAAGGAGGGGACAGGGGGCTGAGAAATGAGCAGTTCTTC,CASSKGGDRGLRNEQFF
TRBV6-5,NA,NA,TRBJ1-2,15,TGTGCCAGCAGTCACAACCCGGGGATCGACTATGGCTACACCTTC,CASSHNPGIDYGYTF
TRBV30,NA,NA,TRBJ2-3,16,TGTGCCTGGAGTAACTCCGGGACTGACGTTACAGATACGCAGTATTTT,CAWSNSGTDVTDTQYF
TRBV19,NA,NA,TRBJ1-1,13,TGTGCCAGTAGTAACGAGGGGAACACTGAAGCTTTCTTT,CASSNEGNTEAFF
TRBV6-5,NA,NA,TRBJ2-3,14,TGTGCCAGCAGGAGGCAGGGGAGCACAGATACGCAGTATTTT,CASRRQGSTDTQYF
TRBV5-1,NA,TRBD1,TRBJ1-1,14,TGCGCCAGCAGCCGGGACAGTAAGAACACTGAAGCTTTCTTT,CASSRDSKNTEAFF
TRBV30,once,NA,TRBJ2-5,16,TGTGCCTGGAGTGTAGTAGAGCCACCCAGGGGAGAGACCCAGTACTTC,CAWSVVEPPRGETQYF
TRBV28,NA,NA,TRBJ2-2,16,TGTGCCAGCATAACTGCGGGCGAGCGAAACACCGGGGAGCTGTTTTTT,CASITAGERNTGELFF
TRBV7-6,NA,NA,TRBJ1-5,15,TGTGCCAGCAGCCCAGGTCCCGATAGCAATCAGCCCCAGCATTTT,CASSPGPDSNQPQHF
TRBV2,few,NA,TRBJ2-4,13,TGTGCCAGCGGGGAGGGGGGCCAAAACATTCAGTACTTC,CASGEGGQNIQYF
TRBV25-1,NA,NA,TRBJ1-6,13,TGTGCCAGCAGTGCCCGGGGGAATTCACCCCTCCACTTT,CASSARGNSPLHF
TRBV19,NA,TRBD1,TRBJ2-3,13,TGTGCCAGTAGCCCTACAGGGGCAGATACGCAGTATTTT,CASSPTGADTQYF
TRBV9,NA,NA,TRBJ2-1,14,TGTGCCAGCAGCGTAGCAAAGGGGCCGGATGAGCAGTTCTTC,CASSVAKGPDEQFF
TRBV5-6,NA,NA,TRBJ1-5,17,TGTGCCAGCAGCTTAGGGGGGGGCGTGCAAGGCAATCAGCCCCAGCATTTT,CASSLGGGVQGNQPQHF
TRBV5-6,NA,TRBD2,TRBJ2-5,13,TGTGCCAGCAGCTCGGACGGGAGGGAGACCCAGTACTTC,CASSSDGRETQYF
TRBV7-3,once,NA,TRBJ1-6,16,TGTGCCAGCAGCTTATACGGGCGACAGTTCAATTCACCCCTCCACTTT,CASSLYGRQFNSPLHF
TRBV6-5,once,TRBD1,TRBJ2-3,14,TGTGCCAGCAGTTCCACAGGGGGCACAGATACGCAGTATTTT,CASSSTGGTDTQYF
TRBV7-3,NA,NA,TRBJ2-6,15,TGTGCCAGCAGCTTAACTGCTACGGGGGCCAACGTCCTGACTTTC,CASSLTATGANVLTF
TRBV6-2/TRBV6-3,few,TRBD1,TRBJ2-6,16,TGTGCCAGCAGTTCAGGGGGTGCCTCTGGGGCCAACGTCCTGACTTTC,CASSSGGASGANVLTF
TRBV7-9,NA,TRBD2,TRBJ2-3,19,TGTGCCAGCAGCTTAGCGGCGGGGGTCCAGCGGGAGACGTCAGATACGCAGTATTTT,CASSLAAGVQRETSDTQYF
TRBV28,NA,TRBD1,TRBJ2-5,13,TGTGCCAGCAGCGGGGACAGGGTGGAGACCCAGTACTTC,CASSGDRVETQYF
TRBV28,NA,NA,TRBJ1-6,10,TGTGCCACCGGAGGGTCAGACCTCCACTTT,CATGGSDLHF
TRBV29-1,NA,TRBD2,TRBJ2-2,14,TGCAGCGCCCGGACTAGCGGGGACACCGGGGAGCTGTTTTTT,CSARTSGDTGELFF
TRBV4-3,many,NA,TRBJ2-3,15,TGCGCCAGCAGCCGTCAGCGGACCGCTATGGATACGCAGTATTTT,CASSRQRTAMDTQYF
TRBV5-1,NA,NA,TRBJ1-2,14,TGCGCCAGCAGCTTTTTGGGAGATTCCTATGGCTACACCTTC,CASSFLGDSYGYTF
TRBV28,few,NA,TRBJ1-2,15,TGTGCCAGCAGTCCGGACAGACGCCTTCGCTATGGCTACACCTTC,CASSPDRRLRYGYTF
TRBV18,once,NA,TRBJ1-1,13,TGTGCCAGCTCACAACGGGGGGGTACTGAAGCTTTCTTT,CASSQRGGTEAFF
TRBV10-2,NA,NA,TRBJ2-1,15,TGCGCCAGCAGTGGACAGGTGAGCTCCTACAATGAGCAGTTCTTC,CASSGQVSSYNEQFF